This TCR beta chain was identified during a study of blood T cell repertoires in COVID-19. On the study more broadly: Sites in the United States, Italy and Spain provided acute and convalescent COVID-19 samples.

Germline CDR1 KGHDR, CDR2 SFDVKD. V gave up 4 bases and J gave up 8 bases; unmatched junction bases: 15. The CDR3 has 16 amino acids. Per the study methods: Using reference gene primer amplification, nucleated cell counts were estimated. TCRdb keeps only in-frame clones here, not all; method: immunoSEQ multiplex PCR. V and J calls and clone size are given by that table; D and trimming were obtained from the DNA. The data hold about 90,000 clones, with 65% to 85% observed a single time. The rearrangement joins TRBV24-1 to TRBJ2-5, with TRBD2 matching over 7 bases. Input material: peripheral blood. This TCR derives from a man aged 60 to 75 with acute or convalescent COVID-19. The CDR3 DNA is TGTGCCACCAGTGACGCTGGAGGGGAGGGACGTCACACCCAGTACTTC. Its protein product is CATSDAGGEGRHTQYF.